This T cell receptor beta chain was identified during a study of control samples from healthy donors and cancer patients (TCRdb year 2020). Trimming costs V 8 bases and J 6 bases, and their ends lie 20 bases apart. The germline V gene encodes CDR1 MNHEY and CDR2 SVGAGI. CDR3 length: 15 amino acids, cysteine to phenylalanine. The CDR3 DNA has 45 bases and is translated from base 1. A word on this clone: The antigen it binds to is not known. No clone much larger than this one lies a single base away; base qualities are absent.

Library preparation used the immunoSEQ multiplex PCR assay. TCRdb took over this immuneACCESS table, retaining in-frame rearrangements with V and J assigned. Such tables are incomplete; in checked studies, under half of the missing clones stem from an unresolved V gene, and the remainder is unexplained. The sample table shows 120,000 or so clones, and around 86% are seen once. Together, the top ten hold around 8.7% of the sample. The sequenced sample was blood. The sequence derives from a man between 35 and 55 years old in good health. The chain couples TRBV6-5 to TRBJ1-5; possibly the D gene is TRBD1, per 5 matching bases. The nucleotides read TGTGCCAGCTCTCCGGTACCCGGTCAGGGTCAGCCCCAGCATTTT. Its protein reads: CASSPVPGQGQPQHF.